These T cell receptor beta chains were read from a single sample in a study of T cell responses to AZD1222 COVID-19 vaccine. Using immunoSEQ multiplex PCR, the repertoire was profiled, and TCRdb retains in-frame clones only, with some absent. Here the sample spans more than 100,000 clones, around 93% being singletons. The sequenced sample was peripheral blood, obtained 28 days after the second AZD1222 dose. The receptors were gathered from an adult who received the AZD1222 COVID-19 vaccine. The CDR3 runs from the conserved cysteine through the conserved F or W. Fields, in order: clone size, V gene, J gene, D gene, CDR3 DNA, CDR3 protein. The D gene is left open where the match is weak. Only some rows state a clone size, as once, few, many or a class for expanded clones.

>-|TRBV7-2|TRBJ2-5|TRBD1
TGTGCCAGCAGCTTAGGCGGGACAGGGGTTGAGACCCAGTACTTC
CASSLGGTGVETQYF
>-|TRBV6-6|TRBJ2-3|TRBD2
TGTGCCAGCACTCGAACGGGGACTAGCGGGGGGGCCGAGAGGGATACGCAGTATTTT
CASTRTGTSGGAERDTQYF
>-|TRBV6-5|TRBJ1-2|-
TGTGCCAGCAGTTACTCGGGTGACTATGGCTACACCTTC
CASSYSGDYGYTF
>-|TRBV6-1|TRBJ2-1|TRBD2
TGTGCCAGCAGTGGGACTAGCGGGGACCCATCCTACAATGAGCAGTTCTTC
CASSGTSGDPSYNEQFF
>-|TRBV19|TRBJ1-3|-
TGTGCCAGTCGAACAGCCACAGTTTCCCTTAATTTT
CASRTATVSLNF
>-|TRBV6-5|TRBJ1-5|-
TGTGCCAGCAGGCCATTGACTTATGGCAATCAGCCCCAGCATTTT
CASRPLTYGNQPQHF
>-|TRBV12-5|TRBJ2-3|TRBD2
TGTGCTAGTGGTCGGGGGACTAGCGGGAGCCATGATACGCAGTATTTT
CASGRGTSGSHDTQYF
>-|TRBV18|TRBJ1-2|TRBD1
TGTGCCAGCTCACCAGGGACAGAATTCTATGGCTACACCTTC
CASSPGTEFYGYTF
>-|TRBV5-1|TRBJ2-7|-
TGCGCCAGCAGGTCGACCGGGACCTCCTACGAGCAGTACTTC
CASRSTGTSYEQYF
>-|TRBV28|TRBJ1-4|-
TGTGCCAGCAGTTTATTTCGGGGGGATGAAAAACTGTTTTTT
CASSLFRGDEKLFF
>once|TRBV27|TRBJ2-3|-
TGTGCCAGCAGTCCCAACACAGATACGCAGTATTTT
CASSPNTDTQYF
>-|TRBV5-4|TRBJ2-7|TRBD2
TGTGCCAGCAGCTTGGCCCGAGGTTTGCGGGAGGCCCGCTCCTACGAGCAGTACTTC
CASSLARGLREARSYEQYF
>-|TRBV7-2|TRBJ2-2|-
TGTGCCAGCAGCTTAGCTGGTGGGACAACCAACACCGGGGAGCTGTTTTTT
CASSLAGGTTNTGELFF
>-|TRBV5-6|TRBJ2-2|TRBD1
TGTGCCAGCAGCCCGGACAGGGGGAAGATACACACCGGGGAGCTGTTTTTT
CASSPDRGKIHTGELFF
>-|TRBV10-3|TRBJ2-5|TRBD2
TGTGCCGCTACTAGCGGGGGGCCTGGGGAGACCCAGTACTTC
CAATSGGPGETQYF
>-|TRBV28|TRBJ2-7|-
TGTGCCAGCAGTTTCCCCAGTCTAGGACTCTACGAGCAGTACTTC
CASSFPSLGLYEQYF
>-|TRBV7-2|TRBJ1-3|-
TGTGCCAGCAGCTTGGACTTCTCAGACGACACCATATATTTT
CASSLDFSDDTIYF
>-|TRBV28|TRBJ2-3|TRBD2
TGTGCCAGCAGTTCCCAACTAGCGGCTAGCACAGATACGCAGTATTTT
CASSSQLAASTDTQYF
>-|TRBV3-1/TRBV3-2|TRBJ1-2|-
TGTGCCAGCAGTTTCCGTGAGGGGGGCTACACCTTC
CASSFREGGYTF
>-|TRBV7-8|TRBJ1-6|-
TGTGCCAGCAGCTTACGGCAGGGCGATCATTATAATTCACCCCTCCACTTT
CASSLRQGDHYNSPLHF
>-|TRBV2|TRBJ2-3|TRBD1
TGTGCCAGCAGTAGACAGGGGGCAGATACGCAGTATTTT
CASSRQGADTQYF
>-|TRBV7-2|TRBJ2-1|-
TGTGCCAGCAGCTTAGTGTGGGACAATGAGCAGTTCTTC
CASSLVWDNEQFF
>-|TRBV5-6|TRBJ2-2|-
TGTGCCAGCAGCTTGTTGATGGGGACCGGGGAGCTGTTTTTT
CASSLLMGTGELFF
>-|TRBV5-1|TRBJ2-1|-
TGCGCCAGCACATCAGACCCGCAGGTCAATGAGCAGTTCTTC
CASTSDPQVNEQFF
>-|TRBV5-1|TRBJ1-2|TRBD1
TGCGCCAGCAGCCTAACCGGGACAGGGACCAGAAGAGGCTACACCTTC
CASSLTGTGTRRGYTF
>-|TRBV19|TRBJ2-2|-
TGTGCCAGTAGTATAGAGATTACAGGGTCCGGGGAGCTGTTTTTT
CASSIEITGSGELFF
>-|TRBV6-5|TRBJ1-2|-
TGTGCCAGTCGGATGGCAGCTAACTATGGCTACACCTTC
CASRMAANYGYTF
>-|TRBV5-8|TRBJ1-2|-
TGTGCCAGCAGCTTGGTCGGGGTCCCGCGTGGCTACACCTTC
CASSLVGVPRGYTF
>once|TRBV15|TRBJ2-1|-
TGTGCCACCAAACAGGGTGGTAATGAGCAGTTCTTC
CATKQGGNEQFF
>-|TRBV7-8|TRBJ1-3|-
TGTGCCAGCAGCTTTTTACAAATCTCTGGAAACACCATATATTTT
CASSFLQISGNTIYF
>-|TRBV28|TRBJ1-6|-
TGTGCCAGCAAGGGTTGGGTACCCCGGGATAATTCACCCCTCCACTTT
CASKGWVPRDNSPLHF
>-|TRBV5-4|TRBJ1-2|TRBD1
TGTGCCAGCAGCATCCTGGACAGGGGCTATGGCTACACCTTC
CASSILDRGYGYTF
>once|TRBV6-1|TRBJ2-7|-
TGTGCCAGCAGTGAAGAGATTGTCAGGGGTAATGGCGAGCAGTACTTC
CASSEEIVRGNGEQYF
>-|TRBV6-5|TRBJ1-2|-
TGTGCCAGCAGCACCGGACGGAAGAGTAACTATGGCTACACCTTC
CASSTGRKSNYGYTF
>-|TRBV29-1|TRBJ1-1|TRBD1
TGCAGCGTTAGACAGGGAATGAACACTGAAGCTTTCTTT
CSVRQGMNTEAFF
>-|TRBV2|TRBJ1-1|-
TGTGCCAGCAGTGAATCGAATCCTAACACTGAAGCTTTCTTT
CASSESNPNTEAFF
>-|TRBV3-1/TRBV3-2|TRBJ2-2|TRBD1
TGTGCCAGCAGCCAAGTGACAGGGATGGACACCGGGGAGCTGTTTTTT
CASSQVTGMDTGELFF
>few|TRBV6-5|TRBJ2-3|-
TGTGCCAGCAGTTTTAGACTTGACACAGATACGCAGTATTTT
CASSFRLDTDTQYF
>-|TRBV29-1|TRBJ1-1|-
TGCGGGGGGCGGATGAACACTGAAGCTTTCTTT
CGGRMNTEAFF
>-|TRBV5-5|TRBJ1-6|TRBD1
TGTGCCAGCAACCTTGTTGTTAGTACAGGGGATTCACCCCTCCACTTT
CASNLVVSTGDSPLHF
>-|TRBV2|TRBJ1-2|-
TGTGCCAGCAGTGAAAAGACGGAGACGGGAGGCTACACCTTC
CASSEKTETGGYTF
>-|TRBV25-1|TRBJ2-7|TRBD1
TGTGCCAGCAGTGAATTAGGACAGGGGGCTTACGAGCAGTACTTC
CASSELGQGAYEQYF
>-|TRBV27|TRBJ2-3|TRBD1
TGTGCCAGCAGTGACAGGGCGGGTGCAGATACGCAGTATTTT
CASSDRAGADTQYF
>few|TRBV14|TRBJ2-1|TRBD1
TGTGCCAGCAGTCATTGGACAGGGGGCACTAGGAATGAGCAGTTCTTC
CASSHWTGGTRNEQFF
>once|TRBV7-8|TRBJ1-4|TRBD1
TGTGCCAGCAGCTTAGGTGGGGGTCCTGCAGGGGGCCCTGAAAAACTGTTTTTT
CASSLGGGPAGGPEKLFF
>-|TRBV11-2|TRBJ2-1|TRBD2
TGTGCCAGCAGATCACTAGCGGGATCCTACAATGAGCAGTTCTTC
CASRSLAGSYNEQFF
>-|TRBV7-9|TRBJ2-1|-
TGTGCCAGCAGCAAAAGGGGGTCCTACAATGAGCAGTTCTTC
CASSKRGSYNEQFF
>-|TRBV10-2|TRBJ2-1|TRBD2
TGCGCCAGCAGTGAGCGGCTAGCGGATGAGCAGTTCTTC
CASSERLADEQFF
>-|TRBV4-1|TRBJ1-5|-
TGCGCCAGCAGCCAAGAACGACTTGGCCCTCTATTTAGCAATCAGCCCCAGCATTTT
CASSQERLGPLFSNQPQHF
>few|TRBV7-2|TRBJ2-3|TRBD2
TGTGCCAGCAGCTTTTCTAGCGGGGGGCCAGGTTCACTAGATACGCAGTATTTT
CASSFSSGGPGSLDTQYF
>-|TRBV9|TRBJ1-1|TRBD1
TGTGCCAGCAGCACACGAAGGCAGGGGGAGGCTTTCTTT
CASSTRRQGEAFF
>-|TRBV20-1|TRBJ2-4|TRBD2
TGCAGTGCCGGAGATGGGAGGGAAAAGTACTTC
CSAGDGREKYF
>-|TRBV10-1|TRBJ1-1|-
TGCGCCAGCAGTGAATGGTCGAAAGGACCGTACACTGAAGCTTTCTTT
CASSEWSKGPYTEAFF
>-|TRBV5-6|TRBJ1-5|-
TGTGCCAGCACCACTTATGGGGGTAGTAGCAATCAGCCCCAGCATTTT
CASTTYGGSSNQPQHF
>-|TRBV18|TRBJ1-2|TRBD1
TGTGCCAGCTCACCGCGCAGCCTACAGGGGGATGGCTACACCTTC
CASSPRSLQGDGYTF